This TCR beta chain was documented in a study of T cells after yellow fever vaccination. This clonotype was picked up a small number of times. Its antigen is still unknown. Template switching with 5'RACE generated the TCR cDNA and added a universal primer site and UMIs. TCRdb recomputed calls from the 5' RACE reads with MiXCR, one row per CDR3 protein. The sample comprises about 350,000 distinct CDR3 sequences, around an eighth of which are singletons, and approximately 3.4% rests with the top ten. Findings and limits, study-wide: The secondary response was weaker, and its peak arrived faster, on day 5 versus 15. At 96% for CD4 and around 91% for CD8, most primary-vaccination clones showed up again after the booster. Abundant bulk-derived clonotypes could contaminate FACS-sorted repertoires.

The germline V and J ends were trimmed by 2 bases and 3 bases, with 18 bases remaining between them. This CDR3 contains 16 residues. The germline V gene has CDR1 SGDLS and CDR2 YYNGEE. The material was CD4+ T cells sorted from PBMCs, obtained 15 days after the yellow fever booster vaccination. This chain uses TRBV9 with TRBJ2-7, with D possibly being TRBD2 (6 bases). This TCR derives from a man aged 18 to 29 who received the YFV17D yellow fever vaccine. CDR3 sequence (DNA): TGTGCCAGCAGCGTCGGCGGGGAGGCGGAGTACTACGAGCAGTACTTC. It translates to CASSVGGEAEYYEQYF.